This TCR beta chain was sequenced for a study of vaccination effects on CD4 cells after COVID-19. The CDR3 contains 14 residues. V dropped 6 bases and J dropped 4 bases, with 10 bases sitting between them. Germline V gene lookup returns CDR1 SGHTA and CDR2 FQGNSA. Details on this clone: Its matching antigen is unknown.

Isolating CD4+ T cells followed approximately 10 days of culture. Either the BNT162b2 or mRNA-1273 vaccine was given to participants in two doses. On days 3 and 7, fresh IL-2 medium replaced half the medium. Method: immunoSEQ multiplex PCR; TCRdb's copy keeps in-frame clones and lacks some. The sample yields tens of thousands of clones, around 69% seen once. The sample in question was CD4+ T cells from PBMCs cultured without peptide, obtained after COVID-19 vaccination. This chain links TRBV7-2 with TRBJ2-6; D perhaps matches TRBD1 (5 bases). The sequence derives from a human donor who received a COVID-19 vaccine. As DNA, the CDR3 is TGTGCCAGCAGTCAATCAGGGGGGGCCAACGTCCTGACTTTC. This gives the protein CASSQSGGANVLTF.